The clone carrying this T cell receptor beta chain was seen a handful of times. The sample comes from a study of patients and donors after allogeneic stem cell transplantation. TCRdb re-derived calls from the RT-PCR reads in MiXCR, one entry per CDR3 protein. The sample shows roughly 960,000 distinct CDR3 sequences, 18% of them seen only once. Between the trimmed V and J ends, which lost 2 bases and 3 bases, there was a span of 8 bases. This CDR3 comprises 13 residues. The germline V gene has CDR1 MNHEY and CDR2 SVGEGT. The clonotype originates from a human donor who was either an allogeneic HSCT recipient or a stem cell or donor lymphocyte infusion donor (not recorded which). It is not recorded whose cells these are; they may come from a transplant donor. Sequenced: blood, either unsorted or a sorted T cell fraction (not recorded which). This sequence joins TRBV6-2 or TRBV6-3 and TRBJ2-7; D uncertain. CDR3 loop: CASSYLSLYEQYF. The CDR3 DNA reads TGTGCCAGCAGTTACCTCAGTCTCTACGAGCAGTACTTC.